The clone carrying this T cell receptor beta chain was detected a few times. Its antigen remains unknown. The source of the sample is a study of T cells in Graves' hyperthyroidism and ophthalmopathy. Notes on the study in general: Blood also held most thyroid clonotypes expanded beyond 0.001. Model predictions of ophthalmopathy came a median about six months before onset.

Participants, patients aged 18 to 65, had newly diagnosed hyperthyroidism with a duration under 2 months. Criteria for exclusion of patients were uncontrolled infection, other autoimmune disease, pregnancy or lactation. Germline V gene data show CDR1 as MGHRA and CDR2 as YSYEKL. The CDR3 loop spans 17 amino acids. V trimming: 2 bases; J trimming: 5 bases; junction bases outside the gene matches: 11. The TCR beta CDR3 regions underwent amplification using RNA transcripts as the source. A set of HTBI primers served as the primers for a first-round RT-PCR of the TCR CDR3. TCRdb re-called the multiplex PCR reads through MiXCR, storing one row per CDR3 protein. The table shows a few hundred thousand distinct CDR3 sequences, with less than 25% occurring only once.

This TCR was recovered from a man between 18 and 29 years old with Graves' hyperthyroidism. The source material was blood. This sequence joins TRBV4-1 and TRBJ2-2, with 7 bases that match TRBD1. The CDR3 DNA reads as TGCGCCAGCAGCCAACCCCCTGGGACAGATCCTACCGGGGAGCTGTTTTTT. This encodes CASSQPPGTDPTGELFF.